These 31 T cell receptor beta chains share one sample of origin, sequenced in a study of T cell responses to AZD1222 COVID-19 vaccine. The assay was immunoSEQ multiplex PCR, and TCRdb's table has in-frame clones only and misses some. The sample includes approximately 150,000 clones, 90% to 95% of them seen just once. The material was peripheral blood, obtained 28 days after the second AZD1222 dose. The receptors originated from an adult who received the AZD1222 COVID-19 vaccine.

This chain connects TRBV18 to TRBJ1-1; tentatively, D is TRBD1 (5 bases). This CDR3 is built from 14 residues. Germline lookup yields CDR1 KGHSH and CDR2 LQKENI. V was shortened by 1 base and J by 4 bases, with 10 bases between the two germline ends. CDR3 DNA sequence: TGTGCCAGCTCACCACGGGGGGTGGGCACTGAAGCTTTCTTT. Translated, it gives CASSPRGVGTEAFF.

The chain carries TRBV9 and TRBJ2-2, with 7 bases matching TRBD1. Trimming took 0 bases from V and 4 from J; bases not matched to a gene: 9. CDR1 is SGDLS, CDR2 YYNGEE, per germline. The CDR3 is 17 amino acids. This CDR3 is CASSVGTGSFPTGELFF. The DNA for the CDR3 is TGTGCCAGCAGCGTAGGGACAGGCAGTTTTCCCACCGGGGAGCTGTTTTTT.

The chain has TRBV30 and TRBJ1-2, with TRBD1 matching over 9 bases. The germline V gene encodes CDR1 GTSNPN and CDR2 SVGIG (reference sequence). The CDR3 runs to 13 residues. V dropped 8 bases and J dropped 6; count of bases not matched to a gene: 10. The CDR3 DNA sequence: TGTGCCCGAGGGACAGGGAGTATGGATGGCTACACCTTC. Protein: CARGTGSMDGYTF.

V usage is TRBV6-5 and J usage is TRBJ1-5, with unresolved D. V was pared by 7 bases and J by 0 bases, with 7 bases between. The CDR3 contains 13 residues. Germline V gene data show CDR1 as MNHEY and CDR2 as SVGAGI. The DNA for the CDR3 is TGTGCCAGCATTGTGGATAGCAATCAGCCCCAGCATTTT. Translated, it gives CASIVDSNQPQHF.

This sequence joins TRBV15 and TRBJ2-7; TRBD1 matches at 7 bases. Germline-derived CDR1 and CDR2 are LNHNV and YYDKDF (reference sequence). The V gene end was trimmed by 3 bases and the J gene end by 7 bases; junction bases not matched to a gene: 15. The CDR3 runs 16 residues. CDR3 nucleotides: TGTGCCACCAGCAGTGAACTAGGGGGCAGAGTGAAGGAGCAGTACTTC. This encodes CATSSELGGRVKEQYF.

This chain joins TRBV5-1 and TRBJ1-1, with D maybe TRBD1 (6 bases). Germline V gene sequence: CDR1 SGHRS, CDR2 YFSETQ. The ends were cut back, 4 bases at V and 4 bases at J, with 20 bases in the middle. CDR3 length: 16 amino acids. The DNA for the CDR3 is TGCGCCAGCAGCCCCTCTTTTTGGGGGGCGGCCACTGAAGCTTTCTTT. Its protein product is CASSPSFWGAATEAFF.

V gene TRBV12-3 or TRBV12-4 combines with J gene TRBJ2-1; no clear D gene. The V end lost 2 bases, the J end lost 8 bases, and 10 bases lay between the germline ends. The CDR3 contains 13 residues. The CDR3 protein is CASSLKVQDEQFF. In DNA, the CDR3 is TGTGCCAGCAGTTTAAAGGTGCAGGATGAGCAGTTCTTC.

The chain has TRBV2 and TRBJ1-2; weak D call: TRBD1 (6 bases). Germline values: CDR1 SNHLY, CDR2 FYNNEI. The CDR3 runs to 12 residues. V shed 7 bases and J shed 4 bases, with 10 bases lying between them. The CDR3: CASTQGSYGYTF. CDR3 in DNA: TGTGCCAGCACCCAGGGGAGCTATGGCTACACCTTC.

V and J are TRBV6-1 and TRBJ1-5, with D unclear. Trimming removed 2 bases from V and 7 bases from J, with 3 bases in between. There are 11 residues in the CDR3. Per the germline V gene, CDR1 is MNHNS and CDR2 is SASEGT. CDR3 DNA: TGTGCCAGCAGTGAAAGGCAGCCCCAGCATTTT. Protein sequence: CASSERQPQHF.

This rearrangement joins TRBV5-5 to TRBJ2-7, with 9 positions matching TRBD2. Unmatched junction bases numbered 4, after V lost 0 bases and J lost 3 bases. This CDR3 has 15 amino acids. The germline V gene encodes CDR1 SGHKS and CDR2 YYEKEE (reference sequence). CDR3 protein: CASSLGLAAHYEQYF. The CDR3 DNA sequence: TGTGCCAGCAGCTTGGGACTAGCGGCTCACTACGAGCAGTACTTC.

This chain connects TRBV5-6 to TRBJ2-7, with D hard to call. Germline V gene sequence: CDR1 SGHDT, CDR2 YYEEEE. V lost 6 bases, J lost 2 bases, and 18 bases lay in between. This CDR3 has 15 amino acids. The CDR3 protein is CASTRRHPDPYEQYF. The CDR3 DNA is TGTGCCAGCACCCGACGGCACCCCGACCCCTACGAGCAGTACTTC.

V usage is TRBV4-2 and J usage is TRBJ1-2; tentatively, D is TRBD1 (5 bases). Germline CDR1 and CDR2: LGHNA and YNFKEQ. V was shortened by 0 bases and J by 8 bases, with 25 bases between the two germline ends. The CDR3 totals 18 residues. The CDR3: CASSQDPSSIGTSRGYTF. The CDR3, as DNA: TGTGCCAGCAGCCAAGACCCTTCTTCTATCGGGACCTCTAGGGGCTACACCTTC.

This clone appeared once. This chain connects TRBV6-5 to TRBJ2-7, with D possibly being TRBD1 or TRBD2 (5 bases each). The germline CDR1 and CDR2 sequences are MNHEY and SVGAGI. The CDR3 is 13 amino acids. The ends were cut back, 2 bases at V and 7 bases at J, with 12 bases in the middle. The CDR3 DNA reads TGTGCCAGCAGTTACGGGGGAGAGGGAGAGCAGTACTTC. Protein sequence: CASSYGGEGEQYF.

This chain joins TRBV6-5 and TRBJ2-1, with D tentatively TRBD1 or TRBD2 (5 bases each). The V end was cut by 5 bases, the J end by 4 bases, with 15 bases between. The CDR3 contains 15 residues. Looked up from germline, CDR1 is MNHEY and CDR2 is SVGAGI. CDR3 loop: CASSPGTPVYNEQFF. In DNA form, the CDR3 reads TGTGCCAGCAGTCCCGGGACCCCGGTGTACAATGAGCAGTTCTTC.

This clone has only a few counts. The gene calls are TRBV9 and TRBJ2-1, with 13 bases fitting TRBD2. The CDR3 extends over 14 amino acids. The germline V gene encodes CDR1 SGDLS and CDR2 YYNGEE. V shed 5 bases, J shed 5 bases, and the junction held 1 base outside the gene matches. DNA of the CDR3: TGTGCCAGCAGTGGGACTAGCGGGAACAATGAGCAGTTCTTC. Translating gives CASSGTSGNNEQFF.

The CDR3 DNA sequence: TGTGCCAGCAGCTTAGAGGCTGGAAACACCATATATTTT. Protein: CASSLEAGNTIYF. The chain carries TRBV7-2 and TRBJ1-3, with D unresolved. This CDR3 has 13 amino acids. In germline, CDR1 is SGHTA, CDR2 FQGNSA. The ends were cut back, 1 base at V and 2 bases at J, with 3 bases in the middle.

The chain's CDR3 is CASSFDRGMNTEAFF. The DNA for the CDR3 is TGTGCCAGCAGCTTCGACAGGGGTATGAACACTGAAGCTTTCTTT. The chain links TRBV5-4 to TRBJ1-1, with 8 positions matching TRBD1. Per germline, CDR1 SGHNT and CDR2 YYREEE (reference sequence). The V gene end was trimmed by 2 bases and the J gene end by 0 bases; junction bases not matched to a gene: 3. The CDR3 is 15 amino acids.

The rearrangement joins TRBV14 to TRBJ1-3; D gene unclear. The CDR3 is 16 residues long. V dropped 0 bases and J dropped 2 bases, with 11 bases sitting between them. CDR1 and CDR2 (germline): SGHDN, FVKESK. The CDR3 nucleotides read TGTGCCAGCAGCCAAGAAGGCCGGGTGGCTGGAAACACCATATATTTT. This codes for CASSQEGRVAGNTIYF.

This clone was recorded only once. The V call is TRBV9, the J call TRBJ2-5, with 9 bases identical to TRBD2. V dropped 0 bases and J dropped 5; count of bases not matched to a gene: 5. Germline CDR1 SGDLS, CDR2 YYNGEE. The CDR3 is 15 amino acids. The CDR3 bases are TGTGCCAGCAGCGTAGCGCGGGGGGGCGGGGAGACCCAGTACTTC. Protein product: CASSVARGGGETQYF.

The chain has TRBV4-3 and TRBJ2-2; D possibly matches TRBD1 or TRBD2 (5 bases each). This CDR3 has 17 residues. V lost 1 base to trimming and J lost 5 bases, with 17 bases between them. Germline V gene sequence: CDR1 LGHNA, CDR2 YSLEER. DNA for the CDR3: TGCGCCAGCAGCCAAGTGTTTGGAGGATCAGGGACCGGGGAGCTGTTTTTT. Protein: CASSQVFGGSGTGELFF.

The CDR3 region has the DNA TGTGCCAGCAGTGAACAGCCCGGAGGATTACATTCACCCCTCCACTTT. Encoded protein: CASSEQPGGLHSPLHF. The chain uses TRBV2 and TRBJ1-6; D ambiguous. V lost 2 bases and J 8 bases, leaving 16 bases between the germline ends. Per the germline V gene, CDR1 is SNHLY and CDR2 is FYNNEI. The length of the CDR3 is 16 residues.

The chain carries TRBV30 and TRBJ1-5; D is uncertain. This CDR3 region has 12 residues. V lost 2 bases and J lost 7, with 9 bases in between. Germline values: CDR1 GTSNPN, CDR2 SVGIG (reference sequence). For the CDR3, the DNA is TGTGCCTGGAGTATCAACGGGCAGCCCCAGCATTTT. Translated, it gives CAWSINGQPQHF.

The rearrangement links TRBV5-6 to TRBJ1-2, with 8 positions matching TRBD1. Trimming removed 4 bases from V and 8 bases from J; junction bases left unmatched: 4. CDR3 length: 12 residues. The V gene's germline CDR1 is SGHDT and CDR2 YYEEEE. CDR3 loop: CASSLDRGGYTF. DNA of the CDR3: TGTGCCAGCAGCCTCGACAGGGGAGGCTACACCTTC. The full variable domain, in which reference TRBV5-6 and TRBJ1-2 provide the parts outside the CDR3, is DAGVTQSPTHLIKTRGQQVTLRCSPKSGHDTVSWYQQALGQGPQFIFQYYEEEERQRGNFPDRFSGHQFPNYSSELNVNALLLGDSALYLCASSLDRGGYTFGSGTRLTVV.

V gene TRBV30 combines with J gene TRBJ1-5; D might be TRBD1 (6 bases). The CDR3 covers 12 residues. In germline, CDR1 is GTSNPN, CDR2 SVGIG (reference sequence). V was clipped by 5 bases and J by 6 bases, with 11 bases between them. CDR3 DNA sequence: TGTGCCTGGTCTCAGGGGAGTCAGCCCCAGCATTTT. It translates to CAWSQGSQPQHF.

This clone showed up just once. V and J are TRBV18 and TRBJ2-1; tentatively, D is TRBD2 (5 bases). The V gene's germline CDR1 is KGHSH and CDR2 LQKENI. This CDR3 has 15 residues. The germline V and J ends were trimmed by 3 bases and 8 bases, with 17 bases remaining between them. The CDR3 region is CASSPRGSPSYEQFF. The CDR3 region has the DNA TGTGCCAGCTCACCTCGGGGTAGCCCGTCGTATGAGCAGTTCTTC.

J is TRBJ2-5 and V is TRBV19; maybe TRBD2 (7 bases). The V end lost 8 bases, the J end lost 5 bases, and 15 bases lay between the germline ends. Germline loops: CDR1 LNHDA, CDR2 SQIVND (reference sequence). The CDR3 extends over 13 amino acids. The CDR3 DNA sequence: TGTGCCAGTCGAAGGGGGGGAATGGAGACCCAGTACTTC. It specifies CASRRGGMETQYF.

The rearrangement uses TRBV7-8 and TRBJ2-7; D possibly uses TRBD1 or TRBD2 (5 bases each). With 3 bases removed from V and 4 bases from J, the gap between germline ends came to 13 bases. This CDR3 has 14 amino acids. Germline CDR1 is SGHVS and CDR2 is FQNEAQ. CDR3 in amino acids: CASSFRDTGYEQYF. CDR3 bases: TGTGCCAGCAGCTTCCGGGATACAGGTTACGAGCAGTACTTC.

The sample holds one count of this clone. This chain connects TRBV4-1 to TRBJ2-1, with TRBD2 matching 10 bases. Germline V gene sequence: CDR1 MGHRA, CDR2 YSYEKL. J gave up 3 bases and V 1 base, and 3 bases lay outside the gene matches. This CDR3 region has 16 residues. The DNA of the CDR3 is TGCGCCAGCAGCCAAGGAGCGGGAGGGTTCTACAATGAGCAGTTCTTC. It specifies CASSQGAGGFYNEQFF.

This chain joins TRBV20-1 and TRBJ1-1; D remains unclear. CDR3 size: 11 residues. Germline V gene lookup returns CDR1 DFQATT and CDR2 SNEGSKA (reference sequence). V lost 3 bases, J lost 11 bases, and 13 bases lay in between. Here the CDR3 reads CSARPQLSAFF. For the CDR3, the DNA is TGCAGTGCTAGGCCTCAGCTAAGCGCTTTCTTT.

The CDR3 nucleotides are TGTGCCAGTAGTACCAGACAGCTTTTTGGGACTGAAGCTTTCTTT. Its translation is CASSTRQLFGTEAFF. The chain links TRBV19 to TRBJ1-1, with D tentatively TRBD1 (5 bases). Per the germline V gene, CDR1 is LNHDA and CDR2 is SQIVND (reference sequence). This CDR3 has 15 amino acids. Trimming took 4 bases from V and 5 from J, leaving 17 bases between them.

The chain uses TRBV11-2 and TRBJ1-1; D perhaps matches TRBD1 (6 bases). The germline V gene has CDR1 SGHAT and CDR2 FQNNGV. V lost 5 bases, J lost 1 base, and 14 bases lay in between. The CDR3 consists of 15 residues. As DNA, the CDR3 is TGTGCCAGCAGCACCCCGGGGGCAGGGAACACTGAAGCTTTCTTT. It yields the protein CASSTPGAGNTEAFF.